This entry is about one T cell receptor (beta chain). What it recognizes is unknown. Mismatch with germline at one junction end may stem from a read error. This sample is drawn from a study of molecular identifiers for immune sequencing clone quantification. Whole-study context: In the replicates, RNA derived from around 20,000 or 100,000 naive CD8 cells was divided into five parts, and four were sequenced. Study findings and constraints: Clones of above 20 RNA copies carried over 99% of effector molecules; in naive cells they carried under 1%.

Sorted naive CD8 T cells were those defined as CD8+CD4-CCR7+CD45RA+. This CDR3 region has 15 residues. The use of previously described methods and listed TCR primers produced the bulk TCR libraries. TCRdb independently ran MiXCR on the PCR reads; one entry per CDR3 protein. Counted here are about 510,000 distinct CDR3 sequences, 25% occurring once; the ten biggest clones make up 0.76%. The V and J genes are TRBV12-3 or TRBV12-4 and TRBJ2-5, with D possibly matching TRBD1 (6 bases). This sequence was found in a human donor in good health. Some libraries in this study had Jurkat cell RNA spiked in. Sequencing input: naive CD8+ T cells from blood, with Jurkat cell RNA spiked in. Subset reported: FACS-sorted CD8+CD4-CCR7+CD45RA+ naive T cells. CDR3: CASSYHGTNGEPQYF. The CDR3 DNA sequence: TGTGCCAGCTCATATCACGGGACAAACGGAGAGCCCCAGTACTTC.